Detailed here is one T cell receptor beta chain. The data originate from a study of blood T cell repertoires in COVID-19. About the study: Samples representing acute and convalescent COVID-19 were sourced from the United States, Italy and Spain. In each case, the material was cDNA or gDNA derived from T cells, B-cell-depleted T cells, or PBMCs.

Study processing details: Quantification of nucleated cells was approximated via reference gene primer amplification. Generated by immunoSEQ multiplex PCR, the TCRdb table keeps only in-frame clones and is missing some. That table supplies the V and J calls and clone size; D and trimming were determined from the DNA. The data contain 50,000 to 65,000 clones, 88% of them seen just once; the ten biggest clones take up 3.5%. The CDR3 contains 15 residues. The germline CDR1 and CDR2 sequences are SGHNT and YENEEA. V gave up 1 base and J gave up 5 bases; unmatched junction bases: 8. J is TRBJ2-7 and V is TRBV11-3, with TRBD2 matching over 7 bases. The TCR was taken from a man between 45 and 60 years old with active COVID-19. The sequenced sample consisted of peripheral blood. CDR3 residues: CASSLGGGRENEQYF. Written as DNA, the CDR3 is TGTGCCAGCAGCTTAGGGGGGGGACGAGAGAACGAGCAGTACTTC.